This T cell receptor beta chain emerged from a study of cytomegalovirus exposure and HLA in healthy donors. In regard to this clone: Its cognate antigen is unknown.

V was shortened by 6 bases and J by 7 bases, with 7 bases between the two germline ends. The CDR3 is made up of 10 amino acids. CDR1 is DFQATT, CDR2 SNEGSKA, per germline (reference sequence). Notes on the study in general: An assumption of roughly uniform sequencing depth across donors underlay the presence/absence analyses. A later analysis reported that several of the most significant clusters appeared to be linked to common viral pathogens, among them Epstein-Barr virus.

The PCR made use of 60 Vbeta and 13 Jbeta primers. The repertoire was sequenced with immunoSEQ multiplex PCR; TCRdb's copy has only in-frame clones and lacks some. The sample includes 95,000 to 110,000 clones, roughly 72% of them seen just once. The sequencing sample was made of PBMCs. The receptor's source is a woman younger than 30 in good health and CMV-seropositive. The chain recombines TRBV20-1 with TRBJ2-1; no reliable D call. CDR3: CSAETNEQFF. The CDR3 nucleotides read TGCAGTGCAGAGACTAATGAGCAGTTCTTC.